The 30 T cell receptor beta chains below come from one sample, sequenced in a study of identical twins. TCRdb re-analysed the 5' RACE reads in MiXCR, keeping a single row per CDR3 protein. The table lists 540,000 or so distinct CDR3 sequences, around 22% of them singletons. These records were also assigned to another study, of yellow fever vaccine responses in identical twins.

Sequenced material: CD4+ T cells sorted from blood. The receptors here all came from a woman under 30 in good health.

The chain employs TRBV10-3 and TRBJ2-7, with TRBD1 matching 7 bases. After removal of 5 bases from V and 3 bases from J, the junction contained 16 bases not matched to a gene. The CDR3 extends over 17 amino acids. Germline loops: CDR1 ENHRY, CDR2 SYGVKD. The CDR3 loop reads CAISRKCWDRKLYEQYV. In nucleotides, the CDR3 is TGTGCCATCAGTAGGAAATGTTGGGACAGAAAACTCTACGAGCAGTACGTC.

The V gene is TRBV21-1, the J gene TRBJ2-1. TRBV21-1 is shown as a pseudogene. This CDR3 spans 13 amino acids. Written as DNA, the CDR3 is TGTGCCAGCAGCACCCCAACTTACAATGAGCAGTTCTTC. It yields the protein CASSTPTYNEQFF.

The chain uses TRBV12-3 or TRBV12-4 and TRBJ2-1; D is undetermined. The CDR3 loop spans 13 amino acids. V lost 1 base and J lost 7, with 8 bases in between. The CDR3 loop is CASSLGLRNEQFF. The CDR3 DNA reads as TGTGCCAGCAGTTTAGGTCTTAGAAATGAGCAGTTCTTC.

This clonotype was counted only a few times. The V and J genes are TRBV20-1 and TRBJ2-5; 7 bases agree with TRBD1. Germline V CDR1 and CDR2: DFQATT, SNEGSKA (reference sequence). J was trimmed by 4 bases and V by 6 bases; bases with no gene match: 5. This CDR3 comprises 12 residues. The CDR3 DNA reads TGCAGTGCATCCAGACAGGGAGAGACCCAGTACTTC. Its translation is CSASRQGETQYF.

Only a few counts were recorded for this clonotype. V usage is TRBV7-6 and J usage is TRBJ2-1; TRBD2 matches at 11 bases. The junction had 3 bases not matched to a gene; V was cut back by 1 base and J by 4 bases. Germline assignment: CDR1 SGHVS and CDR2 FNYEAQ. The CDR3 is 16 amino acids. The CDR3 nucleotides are TGTGCCAGCAGCTTAGGACGGACTAGCGGGTACAATGAGCAGTTCTTC. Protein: CASSLGRTSGYNEQFF.

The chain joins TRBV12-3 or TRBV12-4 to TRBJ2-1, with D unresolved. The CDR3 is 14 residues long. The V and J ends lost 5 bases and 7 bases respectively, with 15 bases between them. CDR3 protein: CASSRIQVTNEQFF. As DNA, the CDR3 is TGTGCCAGCAGTCGCATTCAAGTAACGAATGAGCAGTTCTTC.

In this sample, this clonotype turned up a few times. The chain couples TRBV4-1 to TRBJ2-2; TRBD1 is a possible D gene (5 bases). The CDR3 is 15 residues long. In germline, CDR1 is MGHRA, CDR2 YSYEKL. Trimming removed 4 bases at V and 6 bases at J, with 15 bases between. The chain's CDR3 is CASSPQSRRAGELFF. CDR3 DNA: TGCGCCAGCAGCCCTCAAAGTCGCAGGGCCGGGGAGCTGTTTTTT.

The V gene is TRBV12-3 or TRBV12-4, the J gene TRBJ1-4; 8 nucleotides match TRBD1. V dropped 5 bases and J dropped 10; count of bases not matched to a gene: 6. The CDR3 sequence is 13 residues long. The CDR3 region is CASSQDRVGKLFF. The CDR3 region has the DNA TGTGCCAGCAGTCAGGACAGGGTAGGAAAACTGTTTTTT.

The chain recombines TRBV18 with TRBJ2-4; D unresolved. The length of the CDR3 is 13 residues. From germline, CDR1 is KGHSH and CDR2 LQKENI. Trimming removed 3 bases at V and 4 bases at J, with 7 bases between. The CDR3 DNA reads TGTGCCAGCTCACCGGCCCCAAAAAACATTCAGTACTTC. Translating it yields CASSPAPKNIQYF. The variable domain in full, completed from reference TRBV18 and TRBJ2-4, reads NAGVMQNPRHLVRRRGQEARLRCSPMKGHSHVYWYRQLPEEGLKFMVYLQKENIIDESGMPKERFSAEFPKEGPSILRIQQVVRGDSAAYFCASSPAPKNIQYFGAGTRLSVL.

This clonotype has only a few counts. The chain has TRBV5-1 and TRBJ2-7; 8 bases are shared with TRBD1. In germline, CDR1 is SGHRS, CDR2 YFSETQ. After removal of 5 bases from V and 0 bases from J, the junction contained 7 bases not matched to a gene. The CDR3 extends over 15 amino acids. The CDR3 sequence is CASRMLGQASYEQYF. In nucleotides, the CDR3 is TGCGCCAGCAGAATGTTGGGACAGGCCTCCTACGAGCAGTACTTC.

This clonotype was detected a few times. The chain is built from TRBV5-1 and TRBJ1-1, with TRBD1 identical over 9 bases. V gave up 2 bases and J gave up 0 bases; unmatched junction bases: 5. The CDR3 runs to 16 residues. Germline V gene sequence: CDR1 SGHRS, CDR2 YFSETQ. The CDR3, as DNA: TGCGCCAGCAGCTTCGTACAGGGGGCCTTGAACACTGAAGCTTTCTTT. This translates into CASSFVQGALNTEAFF. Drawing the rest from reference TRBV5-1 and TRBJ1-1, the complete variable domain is KAGVTQTPRYLIKTRGQQVTLSCSPISGHRSVSWYQQTPGQGLQFLFEYFSETQRNKGNFPGRFSGRQFSNSRSEMNVSTLELGDSALYLCASSFVQGALNTEAFFGQGTRLTVV.

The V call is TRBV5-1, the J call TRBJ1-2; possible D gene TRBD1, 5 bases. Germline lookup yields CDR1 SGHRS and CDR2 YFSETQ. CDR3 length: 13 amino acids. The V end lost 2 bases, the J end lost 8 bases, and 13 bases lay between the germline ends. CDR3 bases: TGCGCCAGCAGCTTCCGGGGGAGAGAGGGCTACACCTTC. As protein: CASSFRGREGYTF.

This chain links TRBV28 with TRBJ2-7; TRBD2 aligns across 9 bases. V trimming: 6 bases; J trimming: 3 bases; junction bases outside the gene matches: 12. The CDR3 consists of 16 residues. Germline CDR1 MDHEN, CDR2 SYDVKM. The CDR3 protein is CASRPSGREGHYEQYF. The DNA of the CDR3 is TGTGCCAGCAGGCCCTCAGGGCGGGAGGGCCACTACGAGCAGTACTTC.

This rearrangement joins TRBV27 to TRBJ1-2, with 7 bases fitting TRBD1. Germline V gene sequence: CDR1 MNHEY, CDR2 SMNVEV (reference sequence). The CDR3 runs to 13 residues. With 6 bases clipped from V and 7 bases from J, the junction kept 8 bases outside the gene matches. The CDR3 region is CASRRETGLGYTF. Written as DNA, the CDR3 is TGTGCCAGCAGACGTGAGACAGGGCTTGGCTACACCTTC.

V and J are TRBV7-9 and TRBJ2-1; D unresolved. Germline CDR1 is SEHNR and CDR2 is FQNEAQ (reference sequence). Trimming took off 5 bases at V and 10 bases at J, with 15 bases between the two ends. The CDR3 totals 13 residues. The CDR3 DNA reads TGTGCCAGCAGCACCTCTCCGCCCTACGAGCAGTTCTTC. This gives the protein CASSTSPPYEQFF.

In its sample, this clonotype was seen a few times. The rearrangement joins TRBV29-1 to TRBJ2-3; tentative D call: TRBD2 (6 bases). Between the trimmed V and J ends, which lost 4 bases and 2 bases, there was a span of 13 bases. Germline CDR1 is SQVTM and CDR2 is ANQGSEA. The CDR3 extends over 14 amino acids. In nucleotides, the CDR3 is TGCAGCGTTGTGGGGGACTTCCCCACAGATACGCAGTATTTT. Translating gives CSVVGDFPTDTQYF.

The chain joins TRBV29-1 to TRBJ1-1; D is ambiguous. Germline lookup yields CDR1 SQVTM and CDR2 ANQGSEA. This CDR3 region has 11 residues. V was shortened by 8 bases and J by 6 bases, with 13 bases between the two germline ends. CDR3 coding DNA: TGCAGCTCCTGGGAGGGCTCTGAAGCTTTCTTT. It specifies CSSWEGSEAFF.

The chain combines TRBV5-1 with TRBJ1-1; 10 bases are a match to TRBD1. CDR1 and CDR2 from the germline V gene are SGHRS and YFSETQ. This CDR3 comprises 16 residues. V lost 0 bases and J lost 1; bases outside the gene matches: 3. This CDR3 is CASSLEGTGANTEAFF. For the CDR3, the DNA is TGCGCCAGCAGCTTGGAGGGGACAGGGGCGAACACTGAAGCTTTCTTT.

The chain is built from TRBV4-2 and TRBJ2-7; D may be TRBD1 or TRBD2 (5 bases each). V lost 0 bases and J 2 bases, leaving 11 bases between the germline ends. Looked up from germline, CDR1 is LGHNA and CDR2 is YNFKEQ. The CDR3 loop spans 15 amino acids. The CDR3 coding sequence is TGTGCCAGCAGCCAAGAAACCATGGGGGCCTACGAGCAGTACGTC. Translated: CASSQETMGAYEQYV.

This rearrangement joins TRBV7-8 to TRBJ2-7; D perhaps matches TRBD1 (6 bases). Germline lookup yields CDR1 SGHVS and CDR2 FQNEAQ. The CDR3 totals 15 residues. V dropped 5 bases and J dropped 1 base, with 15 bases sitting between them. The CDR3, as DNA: TGTGCCAGCAGCCCTAGGACAGAACCTTCCTACGAGCAGTACGTC. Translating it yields CASSPRTEPSYEQYV.

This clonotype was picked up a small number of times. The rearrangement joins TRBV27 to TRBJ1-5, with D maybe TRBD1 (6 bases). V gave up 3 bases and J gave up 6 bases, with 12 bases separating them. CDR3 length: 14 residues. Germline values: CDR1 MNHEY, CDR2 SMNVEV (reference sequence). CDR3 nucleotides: TGTGCCAGCAGTTTTGGGGGCACGGCTCAGCCCCAGCATTTT. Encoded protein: CASSFGGTAQPQHF.

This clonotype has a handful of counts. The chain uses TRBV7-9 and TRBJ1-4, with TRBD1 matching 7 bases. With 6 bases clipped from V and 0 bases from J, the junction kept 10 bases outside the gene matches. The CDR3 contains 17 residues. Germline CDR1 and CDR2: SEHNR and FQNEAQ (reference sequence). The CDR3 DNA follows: TGTGCCAGCAGTGCCGGGACAGCACCATCAACTAATGAAAAACTGTTTTTT. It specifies CASSAGTAPSTNEKLFF.

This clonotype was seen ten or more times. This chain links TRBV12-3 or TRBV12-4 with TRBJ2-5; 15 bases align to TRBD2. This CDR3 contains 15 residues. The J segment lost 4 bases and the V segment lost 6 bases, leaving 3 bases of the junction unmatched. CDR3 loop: CASRLGLAGGETQYF. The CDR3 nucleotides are TGTGCCAGCAGGCTGGGACTAGCGGGAGGAGAGACCCAGTACTTC.

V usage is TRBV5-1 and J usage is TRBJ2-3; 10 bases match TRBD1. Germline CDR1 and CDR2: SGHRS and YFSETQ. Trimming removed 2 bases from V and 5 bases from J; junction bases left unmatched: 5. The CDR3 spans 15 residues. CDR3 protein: CASSFDRGRRDTQYF. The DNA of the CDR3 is TGCGCCAGCAGCTTTGACAGGGGGCGCAGAGATACGCAGTATTTT. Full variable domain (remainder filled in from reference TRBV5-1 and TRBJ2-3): KAGVTQTPRYLIKTRGQQVTLSCSPISGHRSVSWYQQTPGQGLQFLFEYFSETQRNKGNFPGRFSGRQFSNSRSEMNVSTLELGDSALYLCASSFDRGRRDTQYFGPGTRLTVL.

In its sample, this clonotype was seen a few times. As DNA, the CDR3 is TGTGCCAGCAGCCCGGACAGGGTGGCCACCGGGGAGCTGTTTTTT. Translated, it gives CASSPDRVATGELFF. V gene TRBV7-8 combines with J gene TRBJ2-2; TRBD1 matches at 8 bases. Per germline, CDR1 SGHVS and CDR2 FQNEAQ. V lost 5 bases, J lost 4 bases, and 6 bases stayed unmatched. The CDR3 is 15 residues long.

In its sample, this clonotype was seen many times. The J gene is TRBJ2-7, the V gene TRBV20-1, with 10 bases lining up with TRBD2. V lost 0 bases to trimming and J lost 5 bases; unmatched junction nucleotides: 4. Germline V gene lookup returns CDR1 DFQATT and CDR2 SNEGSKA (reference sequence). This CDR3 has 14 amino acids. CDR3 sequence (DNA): TGCAGTGCTAGAGATATGAGCGGGAGGGACGAGCAGTACTTC. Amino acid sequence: CSARDMSGRDEQYF.

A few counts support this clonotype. CDR3: CATSDSISYGYTF. DNA for the CDR3: TGTGCCACCAGTGACTCGATTTCCTATGGCTACACCTTC. The rearrangement uses TRBV24-1 and TRBJ1-2; D unclear. V lost 4 bases and J 4 bases, leaving 9 bases between the germline ends. The CDR3 consists of 13 residues. CDR1 is KGHDR and CDR2 is SFDVKD in the germline V gene.

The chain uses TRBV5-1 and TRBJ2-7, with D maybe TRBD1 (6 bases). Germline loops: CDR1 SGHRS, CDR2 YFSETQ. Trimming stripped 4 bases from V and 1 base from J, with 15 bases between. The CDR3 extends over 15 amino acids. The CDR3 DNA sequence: TGCGCCAGCAGCCCCGACGGACAGAAGTCCTACGAGCAGTACTTC. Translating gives CASSPDGQKSYEQYF. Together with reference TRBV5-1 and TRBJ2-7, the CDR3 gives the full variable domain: KAGVTQTPRYLIKTRGQQVTLSCSPISGHRSVSWYQQTPGQGLQFLFEYFSETQRNKGNFPGRFSGRQFSNSRSEMNVSTLELGDSALYLCASSPDGQKSYEQYFGPGTRLTVT.

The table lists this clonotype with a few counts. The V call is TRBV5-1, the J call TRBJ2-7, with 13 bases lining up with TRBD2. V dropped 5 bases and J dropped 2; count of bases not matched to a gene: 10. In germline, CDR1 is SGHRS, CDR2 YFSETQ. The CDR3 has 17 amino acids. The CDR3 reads CASSPPGLAGSTYEQYF. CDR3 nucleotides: TGCGCCAGCAGTCCACCGGGACTAGCGGGGAGCACCTACGAGCAGTACTTC.

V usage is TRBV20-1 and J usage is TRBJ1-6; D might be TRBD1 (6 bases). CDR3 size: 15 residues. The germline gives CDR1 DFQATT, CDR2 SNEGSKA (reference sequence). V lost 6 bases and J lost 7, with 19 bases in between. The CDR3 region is CSAAPGGGLNSPLHF. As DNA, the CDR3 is TGCAGTGCCGCCCCCGGGGGGGGGCTCAATTCACCCCTCCACTTT.